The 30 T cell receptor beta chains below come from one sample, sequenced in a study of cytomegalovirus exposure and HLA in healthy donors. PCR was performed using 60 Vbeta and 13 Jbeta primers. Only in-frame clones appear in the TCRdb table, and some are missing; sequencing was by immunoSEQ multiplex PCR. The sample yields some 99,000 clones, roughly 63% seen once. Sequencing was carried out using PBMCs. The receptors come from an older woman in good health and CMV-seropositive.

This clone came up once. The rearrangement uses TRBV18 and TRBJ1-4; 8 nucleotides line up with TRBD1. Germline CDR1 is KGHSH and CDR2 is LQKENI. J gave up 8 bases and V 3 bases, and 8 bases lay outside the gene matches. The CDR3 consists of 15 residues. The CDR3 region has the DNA TGTGCCAGCTCACCTCTCTCGGGGACAGGCGAAAAACTGTTTTTT. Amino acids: CASSPLSGTGEKLFF.

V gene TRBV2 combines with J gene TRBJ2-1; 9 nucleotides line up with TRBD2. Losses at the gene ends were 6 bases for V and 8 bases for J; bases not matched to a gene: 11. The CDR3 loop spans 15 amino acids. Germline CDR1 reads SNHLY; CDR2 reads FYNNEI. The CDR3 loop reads CASSDSRGGVDEQFF. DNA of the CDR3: TGTGCCAGCAGCGATTCGCGGGGGGGTGTCGATGAGCAGTTCTTC.

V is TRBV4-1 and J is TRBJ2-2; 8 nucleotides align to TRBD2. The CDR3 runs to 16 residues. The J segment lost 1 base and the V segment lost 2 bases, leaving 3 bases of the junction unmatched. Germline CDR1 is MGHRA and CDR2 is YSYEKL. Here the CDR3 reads CASSQRSGENTGELFF. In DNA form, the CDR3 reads TGCGCCAGCAGCCAACGTAGCGGGGAGAACACCGGGGAGCTGTTTTTT.

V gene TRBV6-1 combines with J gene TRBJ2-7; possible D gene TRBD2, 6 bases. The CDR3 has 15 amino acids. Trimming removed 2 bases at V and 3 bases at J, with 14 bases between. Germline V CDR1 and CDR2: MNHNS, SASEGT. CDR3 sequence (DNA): TGTGCCAGCAGTGAACAAGGAGGGTCTAGCTACGAGCAGTACTTC. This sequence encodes CASSEQGGSSYEQYF.

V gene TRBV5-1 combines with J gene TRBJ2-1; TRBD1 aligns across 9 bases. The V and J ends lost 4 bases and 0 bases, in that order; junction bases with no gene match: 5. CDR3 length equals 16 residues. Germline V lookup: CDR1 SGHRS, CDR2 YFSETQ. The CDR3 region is CASSELTGGSYNEQFF. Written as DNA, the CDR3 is TGCGCCAGCAGCGAGCTGACAGGGGGCTCCTACAATGAGCAGTTCTTC.

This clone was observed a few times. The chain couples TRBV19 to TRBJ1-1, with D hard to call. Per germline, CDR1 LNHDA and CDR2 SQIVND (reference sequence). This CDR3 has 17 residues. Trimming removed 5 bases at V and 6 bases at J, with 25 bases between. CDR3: CASSSPYAGPISSEAFF. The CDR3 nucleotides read TGTGCCAGTAGTTCCCCCTACGCGGGTCCTATCTCCTCTGAAGCTTTCTTT.

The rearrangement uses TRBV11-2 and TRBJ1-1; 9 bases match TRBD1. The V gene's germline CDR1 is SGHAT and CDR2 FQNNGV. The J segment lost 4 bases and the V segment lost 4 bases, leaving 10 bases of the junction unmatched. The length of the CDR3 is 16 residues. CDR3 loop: CASSSRGDRVGTEAFF. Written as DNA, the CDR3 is TGTGCCAGCAGCTCGAGGGGGGACAGGGTTGGCACTGAAGCTTTCTTT.

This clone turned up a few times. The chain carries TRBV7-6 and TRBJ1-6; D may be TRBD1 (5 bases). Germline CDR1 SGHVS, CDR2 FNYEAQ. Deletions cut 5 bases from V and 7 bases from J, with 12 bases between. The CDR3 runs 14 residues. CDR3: CASSPGGGNSPLHF. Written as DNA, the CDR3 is TGTGCCAGCAGCCCCGGGGGAGGGAATTCACCCCTCCACTTT. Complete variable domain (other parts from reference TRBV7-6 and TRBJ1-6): GAGVSQSPRYKVTKRGQDVALRCDPISGHVSLYWYRQALGQGPEFLTYFNYEAQQDKSGLPNDRFSAERPEGSISTLTIQRTEQRDSAMYRCASSPGGGNSPLHFGNGTRLTVT.

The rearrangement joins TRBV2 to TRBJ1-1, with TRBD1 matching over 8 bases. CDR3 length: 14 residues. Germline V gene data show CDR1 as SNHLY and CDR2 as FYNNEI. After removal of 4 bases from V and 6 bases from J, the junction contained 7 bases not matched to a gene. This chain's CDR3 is CASSVSRGLAEAFF. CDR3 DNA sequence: TGTGCCAGCAGTGTGAGCAGGGGGCTCGCTGAAGCTTTCTTT.

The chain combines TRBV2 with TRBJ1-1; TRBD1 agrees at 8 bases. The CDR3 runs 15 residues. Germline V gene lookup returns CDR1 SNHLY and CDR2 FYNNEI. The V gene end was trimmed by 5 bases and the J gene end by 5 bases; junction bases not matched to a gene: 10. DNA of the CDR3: TGTGCCAGCAGTCTAGGGACAGGAATTATAACTGAAGCTTTCTTT. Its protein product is CASSLGTGIITEAFF. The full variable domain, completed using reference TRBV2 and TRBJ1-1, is EPEVTQTPSHQVTQMGQEVILRCVPISNHLYFYWYRQILGQKVEFLVSFYNNEISEKSEIFDDQFSVERPDGSNFTLKIRSTKLEDSAMYFCASSLGTGIITEAFFGQGTRLTVV.

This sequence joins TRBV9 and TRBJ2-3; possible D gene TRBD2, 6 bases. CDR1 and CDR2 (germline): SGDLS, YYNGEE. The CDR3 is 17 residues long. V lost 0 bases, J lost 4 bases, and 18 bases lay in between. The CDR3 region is CASSVAPRGVGADTQYF. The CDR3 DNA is TGTGCCAGCAGCGTAGCTCCCCGCGGGGTAGGCGCAGATACGCAGTATTTT.

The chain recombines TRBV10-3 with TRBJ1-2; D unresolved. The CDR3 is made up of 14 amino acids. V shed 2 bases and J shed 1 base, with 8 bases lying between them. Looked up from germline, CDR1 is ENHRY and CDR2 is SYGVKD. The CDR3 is CAISEGGSNYGYTF. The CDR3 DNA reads TGTGCCATCAGTGAGGGCGGCAGTAACTATGGCTACACCTTC.

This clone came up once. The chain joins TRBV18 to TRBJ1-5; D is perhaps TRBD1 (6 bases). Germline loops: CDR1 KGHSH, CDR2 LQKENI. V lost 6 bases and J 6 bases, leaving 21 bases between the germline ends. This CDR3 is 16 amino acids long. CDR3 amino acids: CASSQSGRGLGQPQHF. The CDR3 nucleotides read TGTGCCAGCTCCCAATCAGGCAGGGGCCTGGGTCAGCCCCAGCATTTT. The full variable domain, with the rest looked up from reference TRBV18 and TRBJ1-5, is NAGVMQNPRHLVRRRGQEARLRCSPMKGHSHVYWYRQLPEEGLKFMVYLQKENIIDESGMPKERFSAEFPKEGPSILRIQQVVRGDSAAYFCASSQSGRGLGQPQHFGDGTRLSIL.

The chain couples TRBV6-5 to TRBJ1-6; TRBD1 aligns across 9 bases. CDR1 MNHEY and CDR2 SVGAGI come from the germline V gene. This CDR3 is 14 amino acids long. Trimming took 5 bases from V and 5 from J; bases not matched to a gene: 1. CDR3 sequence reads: CASSRDRDNSPLHF. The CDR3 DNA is TGTGCCAGCAGTAGGGACAGGGATAATTCACCCCTCCACTTT.

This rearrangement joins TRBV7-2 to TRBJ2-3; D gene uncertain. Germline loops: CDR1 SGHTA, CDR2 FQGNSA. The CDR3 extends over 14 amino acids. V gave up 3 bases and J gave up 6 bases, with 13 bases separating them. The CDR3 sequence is CASSFGLLGDTQYF. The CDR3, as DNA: TGTGCCAGCAGCTTTGGGCTATTGGGCGATACGCAGTATTTT.

As DNA, the CDR3 is TGTGCCAGCAGTTACTGGGGGACTAGCGGAGGGGAGACCCAGTACTTC. This translates into CASSYWGTSGGETQYF. The chain uses TRBV6-5 and TRBJ2-5; 11 bases fit TRBD2. Germline lookup yields CDR1 MNHEY and CDR2 SVGAGI. J lost 5 bases, V lost 1 base, and 6 bases had no gene match. The CDR3 runs 16 residues.

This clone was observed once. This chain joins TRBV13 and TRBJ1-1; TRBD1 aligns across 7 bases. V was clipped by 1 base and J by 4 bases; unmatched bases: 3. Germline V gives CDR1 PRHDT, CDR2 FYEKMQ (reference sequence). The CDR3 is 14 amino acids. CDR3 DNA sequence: TGTGCCAGCAGCTTAGAGGGGGCGTTCACTGAAGCTTTCTTT. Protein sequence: CASSLEGAFTEAFF. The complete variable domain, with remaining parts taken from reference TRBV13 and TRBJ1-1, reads AAGVIQSPRHLIKEKRETATLKCYPIPRHDTVYWYQQGPGQDPQFLISFYEKMQSDKGSIPDRFSAQQFSDYHSELNMSSLELGDSALYFCASSLEGAFTEAFFGQGTRLTVV.

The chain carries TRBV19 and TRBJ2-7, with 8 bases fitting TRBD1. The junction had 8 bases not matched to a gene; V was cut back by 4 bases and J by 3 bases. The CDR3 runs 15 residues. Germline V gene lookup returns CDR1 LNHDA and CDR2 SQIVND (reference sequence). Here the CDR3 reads CASSTGQGNNYEQYF. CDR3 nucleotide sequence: TGTGCCAGTAGTACAGGACAGGGAAACAACTACGAGCAGTACTTC.

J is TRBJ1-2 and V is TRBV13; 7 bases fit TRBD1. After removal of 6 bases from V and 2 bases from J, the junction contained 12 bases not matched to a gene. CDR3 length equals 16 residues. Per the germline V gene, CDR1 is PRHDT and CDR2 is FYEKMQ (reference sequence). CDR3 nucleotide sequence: TGTGCCAGCAGTCCCGTGTCGGGACAGACCAACTATGGCTACACCTTC. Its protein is CASSPVSGQTNYGYTF.

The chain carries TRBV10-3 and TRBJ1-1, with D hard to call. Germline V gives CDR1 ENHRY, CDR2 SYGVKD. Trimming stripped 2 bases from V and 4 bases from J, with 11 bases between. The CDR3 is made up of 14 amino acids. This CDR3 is CAISEAGGSTEAFF. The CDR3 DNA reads TGTGCCATCAGTGAGGCAGGAGGAAGCACTGAAGCTTTCTTT.

This CDR3 is CASSSEGAGRHTF. CDR3 bases: TGCGCCAGCAGCTCGGAAGGGGCCGGCCGTCACACCTTC. The J gene is TRBJ1-2, the V gene TRBV5-1; TRBD1 might be the D (5 bases). V was pared by 3 bases and J by 12 bases, with 18 bases between. The CDR3 consists of 13 residues. Per the germline V gene, CDR1 is SGHRS and CDR2 is YFSETQ.

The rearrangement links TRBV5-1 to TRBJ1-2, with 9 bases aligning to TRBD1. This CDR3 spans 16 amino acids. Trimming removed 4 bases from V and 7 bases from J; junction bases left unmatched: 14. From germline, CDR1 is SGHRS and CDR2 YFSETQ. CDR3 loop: CASSPTEQGQGGGYTF. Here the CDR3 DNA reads TGCGCCAGCAGCCCCACTGAGCAGGGACAGGGCGGTGGCTACACCTTC. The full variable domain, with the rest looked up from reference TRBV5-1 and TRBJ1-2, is KAGVTQTPRYLIKTRGQQVTLSCSPISGHRSVSWYQQTPGQGLQFLFEYFSETQRNKGNFPGRFSGRQFSNSRSEMNVSTLELGDSALYLCASSPTEQGQGGGYTFGSGTRLTVV.

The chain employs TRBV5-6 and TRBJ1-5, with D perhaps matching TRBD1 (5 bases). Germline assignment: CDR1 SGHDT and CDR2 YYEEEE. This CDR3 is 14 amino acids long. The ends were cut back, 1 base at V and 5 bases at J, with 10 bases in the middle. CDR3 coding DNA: TGTGCCAGCAGCTTGCGCAGGGAGGATCAGCCCCAGCATTTT. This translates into CASSLRREDQPQHF.

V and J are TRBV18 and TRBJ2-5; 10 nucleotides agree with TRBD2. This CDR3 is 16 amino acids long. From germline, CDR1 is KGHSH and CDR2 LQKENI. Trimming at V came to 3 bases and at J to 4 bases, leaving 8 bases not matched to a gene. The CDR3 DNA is TGTGCCAGCTCACCCTCAGCGGGGGGGAGAGGAGAGACCCAGTACTTC. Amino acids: CASSPSAGGRGETQYF. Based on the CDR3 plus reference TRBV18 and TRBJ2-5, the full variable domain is NAGVMQNPRHLVRRRGQEARLRCSPMKGHSHVYWYRQLPEEGLKFMVYLQKENIIDESGMPKERFSAEFPKEGPSILRIQQVVRGDSAAYFCASSPSAGGRGETQYFGPGTRLLVL.

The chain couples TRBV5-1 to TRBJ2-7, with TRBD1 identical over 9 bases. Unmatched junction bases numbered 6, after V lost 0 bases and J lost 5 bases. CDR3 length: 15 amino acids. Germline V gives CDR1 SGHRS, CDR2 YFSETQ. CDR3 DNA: TGCGCCAGCAGCTTGGGGTACAGGGGGCGCGACGAGCAGTACTTC. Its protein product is CASSLGYRGRDEQYF.

The CDR3 sequence: CASSAANTGELFF. Here the CDR3 DNA reads TGCGCCAGCAGCGCGGCGAACACCGGGGAGCTGTTTTTT. The chain couples TRBV5-1 to TRBJ2-2; D is ambiguous. The CDR3 has 13 amino acids. Germline V gene data show CDR1 as SGHRS and CDR2 as YFSETQ. V lost 4 bases, J lost 0 bases, and 4 bases lay in between.

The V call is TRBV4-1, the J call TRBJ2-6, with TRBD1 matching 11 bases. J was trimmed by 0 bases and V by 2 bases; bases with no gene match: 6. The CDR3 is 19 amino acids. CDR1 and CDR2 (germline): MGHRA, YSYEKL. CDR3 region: CASSQPPGQGDSGANVLTF. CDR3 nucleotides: TGCGCCAGCAGCCAACCTCCGGGACAGGGGGACTCTGGGGCCAACGTCCTGACTTTC.

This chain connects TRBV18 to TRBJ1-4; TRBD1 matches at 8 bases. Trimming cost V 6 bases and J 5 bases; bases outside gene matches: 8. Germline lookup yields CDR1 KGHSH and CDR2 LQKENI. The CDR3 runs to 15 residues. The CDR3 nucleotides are TGTGCCAGCTCGGAAACGGCAGGGGGCAATGAAAAACTGTTTTTT. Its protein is CASSETAGGNEKLFF.

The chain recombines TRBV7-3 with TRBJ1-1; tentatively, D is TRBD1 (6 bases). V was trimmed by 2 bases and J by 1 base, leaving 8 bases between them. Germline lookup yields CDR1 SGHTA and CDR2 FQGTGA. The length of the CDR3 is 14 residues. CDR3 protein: CASSLGTQNTEAFF. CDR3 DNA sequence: TGTGCCAGCAGCTTAGGGACACAGAACACTGAAGCTTTCTTT.

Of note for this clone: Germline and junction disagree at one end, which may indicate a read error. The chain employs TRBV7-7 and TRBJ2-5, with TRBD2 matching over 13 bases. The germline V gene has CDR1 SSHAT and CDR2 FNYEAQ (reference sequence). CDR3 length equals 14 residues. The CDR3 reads CASSPGTSGVPQYF. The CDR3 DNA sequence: TGTGCTAGCAGCCCCGGGACTAGCGGGGTCCCCCAGTACTTC.